The 20 T cell receptor beta chains in this list originate from one sample, sequenced in a study of CD8 T cells in Susac syndrome. About 0.45 to 1 ug RNA was reverse transcribed with random hexamers. One entry per CDR3 protein results from TCRdb running MiXCR on the immunoSEQ multiplex PCR reads. Of 350,000 to 550,000 distinct CDR3 sequences in the sample, approximately 85% were seen once. The sequenced sample was CD8+ T cells from PBMCs. The receptors here all came from a human donor with multiple sclerosis.

V is TRBV12-3 or TRBV12-4 and J is TRBJ2-7, with a possible D match to TRBD2 (5 bases). V gave up 3 bases and J gave up 4 bases, with 13 bases separating them. The CDR3 length is 14 residues. This CDR3 is CASSFGIGRYEQYF. CDR3 bases: TGTGCCAGCAGTTTCGGGATAGGAAGGTACGAGCAGTACTTC.

This rearrangement joins TRBV7-6 to TRBJ2-7, with 8 positions matching TRBD1. Trimming removed 4 bases from V and 5 bases from J; junction bases left unmatched: 4. Germline CDR1 is SGHVS and CDR2 is FNYEAQ. CDR3 size: 13 residues. This CDR3 is CASSSVTGDEQYF. The CDR3 DNA sequence: TGTGCCAGCAGCTCCGTGACAGGGGACGAGCAGTACTTC.

V is TRBV28 and J is TRBJ1-5, with 7 bases lining up with TRBD1. The germline V gene has CDR1 MDHEN and CDR2 SYDVKM. The J segment lost 3 bases and the V segment lost 4 bases, leaving 9 bases of the junction unmatched. This CDR3 comprises 16 residues. CDR3 DNA: TGTGCCAGCAGTTGGAGACAGGGAGGCCTCAATCAGCCCCAGCATTTT. Its translation: CASSWRQGGLNQPQHF.

The rearrangement joins TRBV20-1 to TRBJ2-3; unclear D gene. The V end was cut by 0 bases, the J end by 0 bases, with 13 bases between. CDR3 length equals 16 residues. Germline V CDR1 and CDR2: DFQATT, SNEGSKA (reference sequence). The CDR3 loop reads CSARDWAASSTDTQYF. CDR3 nucleotide sequence: TGCAGTGCTAGAGATTGGGCGGCTTCTAGCACAGATACGCAGTATTTT.

The V and J genes are TRBV5-1 and TRBJ2-1, with TRBD2 identical over 7 bases. The CDR3 spans 17 residues. V was pared by 4 bases and J by 2 bases, with 12 bases of the junction left unmatched. CDR1 and CDR2 (germline): SGHRS, YFSETQ. CDR3 protein: CASSPAVAGEAYNEQFF. CDR3 coding DNA: TGCGCCAGCAGCCCGGCGGTGGCGGGAGAAGCCTACAATGAGCAGTTCTTC.

The chain couples TRBV6-5 to TRBJ1-2; D possibly corresponds to TRBD1 (5 bases). CDR3 length: 13 residues. Between the trimmed V and J ends, which lost 3 bases and 8 bases, there was a span of 13 bases. Germline V gene lookup returns CDR1 MNHEY and CDR2 SVGAGI. The CDR3 sequence: CASSYGQGGGYTF. The DNA for the CDR3 is TGTGCCAGCAGTTATGGGCAGGGCGGAGGCTACACCTTC.

The chain employs TRBV19 and TRBJ2-1; 7 bases agree with TRBD2. V trimming: 1 base; J trimming: 6 bases; junction bases outside the gene matches: 3. This CDR3 is 14 amino acids long. Germline CDR1 is LNHDA and CDR2 is SQIVND (reference sequence). In DNA form, the CDR3 reads TGTGCCAGTAGTATAGGGGGGGGGTTCAATGAGCAGTTCTTC. This codes for CASSIGGGFNEQFF.

The chain combines TRBV4-2 with TRBJ2-5, with TRBD2 matching over 14 bases. The junction had 10 bases not matched to a gene; V was cut back by 1 base and J by 3 bases. This CDR3 is built from 19 residues. Germline V gene sequence: CDR1 LGHNA, CDR2 YNFKEQ. The CDR3, as DNA: TGTGCCAGCAGCCAAGCCCCAAGGACTAGCGGGGGGCCTAAAGAGACCCAGTACTTC. This sequence encodes CASSQAPRTSGGPKETQYF.

A note on this clonotype: An end of the junction differs from the germline gene, which may be a read error. The chain joins TRBV10-3 to TRBJ2-3; 11 bases are shared with TRBD2. The germline CDR1 and CDR2 sequences are ENHRY and SYGVKD. There are 19 residues in the CDR3. For the CDR3, the DNA is TGCGCCATCAGTGACCAAAAAGAGGCTAGCGGGGGGCTGGGAGATACGCAGTATTTT. Its protein is CAISDQKEASGGLGDTQYF.

This clonotype was recorded only once. V usage is TRBV27 and J usage is TRBJ2-7; TRBD1 agrees at 8 bases. Germline CDR1 reads MNHEY; CDR2 reads SMNVEV (reference sequence). V shed 8 bases and J 2 bases; nucleotides not matched to a gene: 5. The CDR3 is 13 amino acids. The CDR3 protein is CASGQGQAYEQYF. CDR3 DNA: TGTGCCAGCGGACAGGGACAAGCCTACGAGCAGTACTTC.

The CDR3 nucleotides are TGCGCCAGCAGCCAAGCGCGCTCTAACTATGGCTACACCTTC. Translation: CASSQARSNYGYTF. The chain has TRBV4-1 and TRBJ1-2, with no clear D. The CDR3 length is 14 residues. The V gene's germline CDR1 is MGHRA and CDR2 YSYEKL. V dropped 1 base and J dropped 0 bases, with 6 bases sitting between them.

The V gene is TRBV27, the J gene TRBJ2-2, with a tentative D call TRBD1 (5 bases). The CDR3 length is 14 residues. In germline, CDR1 is MNHEY, CDR2 SMNVEV (reference sequence). V was shortened by 0 bases and J by 6 bases, with 8 bases between the two germline ends. CDR3 residues: CASSLSAGSGELFF. The CDR3 nucleotides are TGTGCCAGCAGTTTATCTGCAGGGTCCGGGGAGCTGTTTTTT.

The sample holds one count of this clonotype. Here the CDR3 DNA reads TGCAGCGTTGCTGTGAACTATGGCTACACCTTC. Translated: CSVAVNYGYTF. This chain uses TRBV29-1 with TRBJ1-2; D unclear. The CDR3 spans 11 residues. Germline V gene sequence: CDR1 SQVTM, CDR2 ANQGSEA. V was pared by 4 bases and J by 2 bases, with 5 bases between. The entire variable domain, with the rest obtained from reference TRBV29-1 and TRBJ1-2, is as follows: SAVISQKPSRDICQRGTSLTIQCQVDSQVTMMFWYRQQPGQSLTLIATANQGSEATYESGFVIDKFPISRPNLTFSTLTVSNMSPEDSSIYLCSVAVNYGYTFGSGTRLTVV.

The chain has TRBV3-1 and TRBJ1-2, with D possibly matching TRBD1 (6 bases). The CDR3 spans 17 residues. Between the trimmed V and J ends, which lost 2 bases and 4 bases, there was a span of 20 bases. The germline CDR1 and CDR2 sequences are LGHDT and YNNKEL (reference sequence). The CDR3 nucleotides are TGTGCCAGCAGCCAAACTGATCCCAGGGGTCCCCCCTATGGCTACACCTTC. Protein: CASSQTDPRGPPYGYTF.

This clonotype came up a few times. The rearrangement uses TRBV7-9 and TRBJ1-1; D uncertain. The V end was cut by 1 base, the J end by 2 bases, with 8 bases between. The CDR3 loop spans 14 amino acids. Germline V CDR1 and CDR2: SEHNR, FQNEAQ (reference sequence). The CDR3: CASSLGAGNTEAFF. The DNA for the CDR3 is TGTGCCAGCAGCTTAGGAGCTGGAAACACTGAAGCTTTCTTT.

V gene TRBV20-1 combines with J gene TRBJ1-2; 9 positions match TRBD1. This CDR3 comprises 13 residues. J lost 7 bases, V lost 7 bases, and 10 bases had no gene match. Germline lookup yields CDR1 DFQATT and CDR2 SNEGSKA (reference sequence). The CDR3 DNA follows: TGCAGTGTCCCGGGACAGGGTTCAGGTGGCTACACCTTC. Its protein product is CSVPGQGSGGYTF.

V and J are TRBV12-3 or TRBV12-4 and TRBJ2-3; D is perhaps TRBD1 or TRBD2 (5 bases each). The CDR3 consists of 16 residues. V was pared by 6 bases and J by 0 bases, with 16 bases between. The CDR3 DNA is TGTGCCAGCAGGAGAGACGGGACGCCTAGCACAGATACGCAGTATTTT. It yields the protein CASRRDGTPSTDTQYF.

J is TRBJ2-6 and V is TRBV5-1; 7 bases agree with TRBD1. CDR3 length equals 20 residues. V was pared by 4 bases and J by 4 bases, with 20 bases of the junction left unmatched. CDR1 and CDR2 from the germline V gene are SGHRS and YFSETQ. The CDR3 here is CASSQTGALVPKAGANVLTF. CDR3 sequence (DNA): TGCGCCAGCAGCCAAACAGGGGCGTTAGTCCCCAAAGCAGGGGCCAACGTCCTGACTTTC.

The sample holds one count of this clonotype. The chain couples TRBV11-2 to TRBJ2-3; 10 bases match TRBD2. Germline V CDR1 and CDR2: SGHAT, FQNNGV. This CDR3 is 17 amino acids long. V trimming: 3 bases; J trimming: 5 bases; junction bases outside the gene matches: 11. Here the CDR3 DNA reads TGTGCCAGCAGCTTCTTCGGGCTAGCGGGAGTTAAAGATACGCAGTATTTT. As protein: CASSFFGLAGVKDTQYF. Supplemented by reference TRBV11-2 and TRBJ2-3, the full variable domain reads EAGVAQSPRYKIIEKRQSVAFWCNPISGHATLYWYQQILGQGPKLLIQFQNNGVVDDSQLPKDRFSAERLKGVDSTLKIQPAKLEDSAVYLCASSFFGLAGVKDTQYFGPGTRLTVL.

The genes are TRBV6-5 and TRBJ2-3; no firm D call. Trimming removed 0 bases from V and 0 bases from J, with 7 bases in between. CDR3 size: 15 residues. Germline loops: CDR1 MNHEY, CDR2 SVGAGI. The DNA for the CDR3 is TGTGCCAGCAGTTACTCGGCGGCCAGCACAGATACGCAGTATTTT. Translation: CASSYSAASTDTQYF.